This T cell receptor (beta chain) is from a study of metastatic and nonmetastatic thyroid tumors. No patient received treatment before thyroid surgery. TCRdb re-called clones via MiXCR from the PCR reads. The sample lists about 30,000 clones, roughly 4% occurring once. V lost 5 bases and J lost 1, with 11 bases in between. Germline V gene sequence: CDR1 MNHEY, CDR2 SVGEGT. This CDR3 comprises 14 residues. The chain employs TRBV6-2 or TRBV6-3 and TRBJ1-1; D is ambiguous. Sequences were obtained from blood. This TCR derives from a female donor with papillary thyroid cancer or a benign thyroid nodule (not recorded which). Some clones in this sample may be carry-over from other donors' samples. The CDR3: CASSIGPGNTEAFF. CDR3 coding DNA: TGTGCCAGCAGTATCGGACCGGGGAACACTGAAGCTTTCTTT.